The clone carrying this TCR beta chain was observed many times. As yet, its antigen is unknown. Ophthalmopathy in the patients scored at least 3 on Clinical Activity Score and at least 4 on NOSPECS grade, lasting under 3 months. Diagnoses used clinical symptoms, serum thyroxine and TRAb, thyroid ultrasound and orbital computed tomography. Extraction of PBMCs used 9 to 10 ml of fresh peripheral blood. The germline CDR1 and CDR2 sequences are SGHRS and YFSETQ. CDR3 length equals 14 residues. Trimming took 0 bases from V and 6 from J, leaving 11 bases between them. The data belong to a study of T cells in Graves' hyperthyroidism and ophthalmopathy. RNA transcripts were the template for amplifying TCR beta CDR3 regions. A set of HTBI primers served as the primers for a first-round RT-PCR of the TCR CDR3. MiXCR, run by TCRdb on the multiplex PCR reads, gives a single entry per CDR3 protein. The sample yields more than 500,000 distinct CDR3 sequences, roughly 15% seen once.

Study-wide results and limits: Most clonotypes that expanded in the thyroid above 0.001 also showed up in blood.

The sequence came from a woman aged 30 to 39 with Graves' ophthalmopathy. V gene TRBV5-1 combines with J gene TRBJ2-3, with D maybe TRBD2 (6 bases). The sample consisted of blood. The CDR3 here is CASSLEGLYDTQYF. The CDR3 region has the DNA TGCGCCAGCAGCTTGGAGGGACTTTACGATACGCAGTATTTT.